This T cell receptor beta chain was observed in a study of graft-versus-host responses after intestinal transplantation. The overall study: Each transplant was multivisceral, liver-intestinal, or isolated intestinal. Anti-thymocyte globulin induction was given to all recipients, followed by tacrolimus and steroids for around 3 years.

Sequencing used immunoSEQ multiplex PCR; TCRdb keeps in-frame clones, though not all of them. The data contain approximately 60,000 clones, roughly 90% of them seen just once; the ten biggest clones take up approximately 1.5%. A note on this clone: The target antigen is unknown.

CDR3 length: 16 amino acids. The germline gives CDR1 SGDLS, CDR2 YYNGEE. V shed 4 bases and J 8 bases; nucleotides not matched to a gene: 10. Sequencing used unstimulated CD8+ T cells sorted from spleen or lymph node cells, obtained before transplant. The receptor comes from a human donor who was the organ donor for an intestinal transplant. The chain combines TRBV9 with TRBJ2-1; TRBD2 aligns across 12 bases. The CDR3 here is CASSPKTSGSSYEQFF. The DNA of the CDR3 is TGTGCCAGCAGCCCTAAGACTAGCGGGAGTTCCTATGAGCAGTTCTTC.